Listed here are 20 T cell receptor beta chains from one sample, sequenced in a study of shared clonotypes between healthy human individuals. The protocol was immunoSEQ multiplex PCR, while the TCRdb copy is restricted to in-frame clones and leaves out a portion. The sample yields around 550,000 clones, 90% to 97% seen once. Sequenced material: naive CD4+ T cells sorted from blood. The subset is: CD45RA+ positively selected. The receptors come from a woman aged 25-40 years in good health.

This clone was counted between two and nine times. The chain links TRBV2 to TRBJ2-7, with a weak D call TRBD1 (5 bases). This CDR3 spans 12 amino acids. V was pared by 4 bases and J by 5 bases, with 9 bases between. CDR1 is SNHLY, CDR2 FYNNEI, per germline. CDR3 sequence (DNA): TGTGCCAGCAGTGGTCAGGGCCACGAGCAGTACTTC. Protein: CASSGQGHEQYF.

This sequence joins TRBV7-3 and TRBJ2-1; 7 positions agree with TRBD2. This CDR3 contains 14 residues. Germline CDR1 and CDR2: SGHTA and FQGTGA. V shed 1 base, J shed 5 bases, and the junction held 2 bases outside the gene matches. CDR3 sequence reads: CASSLRTRNNEQFF. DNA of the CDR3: TGTGCCAGCAGCTTAAGGACTAGGAACAATGAGCAGTTCTTC.

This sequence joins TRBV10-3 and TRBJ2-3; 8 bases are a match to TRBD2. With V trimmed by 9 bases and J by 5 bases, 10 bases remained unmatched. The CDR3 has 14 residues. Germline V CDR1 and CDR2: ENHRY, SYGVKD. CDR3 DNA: TGTGCCATTGGGGCAGCGGGAGATAAAGATACGCAGTATTTT. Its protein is CAIGAAGDKDTQYF.

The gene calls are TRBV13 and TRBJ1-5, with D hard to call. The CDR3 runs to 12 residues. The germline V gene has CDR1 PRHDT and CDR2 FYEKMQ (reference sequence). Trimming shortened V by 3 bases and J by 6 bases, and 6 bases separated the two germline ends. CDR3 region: CASSLVGQPQHF. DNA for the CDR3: TGTGCCAGCAGCTTGGTCGGTCAGCCCCAGCATTTT.

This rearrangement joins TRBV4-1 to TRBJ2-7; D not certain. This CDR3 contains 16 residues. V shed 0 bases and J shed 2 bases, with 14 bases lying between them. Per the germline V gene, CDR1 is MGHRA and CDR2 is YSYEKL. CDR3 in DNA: TGCGCCAGCAGCCAAGATAGGTCCGTTGGAACCTACGAGCAGTACTTC. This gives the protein CASSQDRSVGTYEQYF.

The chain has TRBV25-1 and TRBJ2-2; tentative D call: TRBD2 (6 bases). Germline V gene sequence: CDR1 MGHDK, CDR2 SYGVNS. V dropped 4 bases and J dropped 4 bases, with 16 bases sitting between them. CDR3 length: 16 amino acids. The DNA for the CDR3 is TGTGCCAGCAGTGCGGACTACTCGTCCGGCACCGGGGAGCTGTTTTTT. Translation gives CASSADYSSGTGELFF.

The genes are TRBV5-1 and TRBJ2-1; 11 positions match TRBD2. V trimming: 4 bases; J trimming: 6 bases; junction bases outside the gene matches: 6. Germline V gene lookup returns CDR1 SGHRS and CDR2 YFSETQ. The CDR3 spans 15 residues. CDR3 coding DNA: TGCGCCAGCAGCAGCGGGACTAGCGGACTCAATGAGCAGTTCTTC. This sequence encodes CASSSGTSGLNEQFF.

The CDR3 loop is CASSYSGQWNEKLFF. The CDR3 nucleotides read TGTGCCAGCAGTTACTCGGGACAGTGGAATGAAAAACTGTTTTTT. The gene calls are TRBV6-6 and TRBJ1-4; the match to TRBD1 covers 7 bases. This CDR3 spans 15 amino acids. With 0 bases clipped from V and 5 bases from J, the junction kept 3 bases outside the gene matches. The germline gives CDR1 MNHNY, CDR2 SVGAGI (reference sequence).

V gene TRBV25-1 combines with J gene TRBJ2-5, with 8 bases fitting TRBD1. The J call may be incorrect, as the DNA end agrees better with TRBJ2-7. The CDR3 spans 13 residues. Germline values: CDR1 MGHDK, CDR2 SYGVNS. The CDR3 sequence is CASSGTGTHEQYF. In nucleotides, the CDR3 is TGTGCCAGCAGTGGGACAGGGACCCACGAGCAGTACTTC.

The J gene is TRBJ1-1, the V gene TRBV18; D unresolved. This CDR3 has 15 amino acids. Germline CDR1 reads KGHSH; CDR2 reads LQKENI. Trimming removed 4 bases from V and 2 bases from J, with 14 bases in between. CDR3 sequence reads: CASSRVGATNTEAFF. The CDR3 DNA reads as TGTGCCAGCTCACGGGTGGGCGCAACTAACACTGAAGCTTTCTTT. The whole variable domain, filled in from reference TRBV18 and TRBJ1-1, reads NAGVMQNPRHLVRRRGQEARLRCSPMKGHSHVYWYRQLPEEGLKFMVYLQKENIIDESGMPKERFSAEFPKEGPSILRIQQVVRGDSAAYFCASSRVGATNTEAFFGQGTRLTVV.

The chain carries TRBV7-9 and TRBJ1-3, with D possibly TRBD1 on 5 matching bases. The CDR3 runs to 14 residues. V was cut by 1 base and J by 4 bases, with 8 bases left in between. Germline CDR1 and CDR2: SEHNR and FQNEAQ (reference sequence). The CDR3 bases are TGTGCCAGCAGCTTAGTGGGGACGGGAAACACCATATATTTT. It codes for CASSLVGTGNTIYF.

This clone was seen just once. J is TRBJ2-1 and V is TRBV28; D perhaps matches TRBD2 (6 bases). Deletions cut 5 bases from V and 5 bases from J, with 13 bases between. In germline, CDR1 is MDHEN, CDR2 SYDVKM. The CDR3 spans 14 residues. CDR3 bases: TGTGCCAGCAGTACGGGGGTAAAAGACAATGAGCAGTTCTTC. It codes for CASSTGVKDNEQFF.

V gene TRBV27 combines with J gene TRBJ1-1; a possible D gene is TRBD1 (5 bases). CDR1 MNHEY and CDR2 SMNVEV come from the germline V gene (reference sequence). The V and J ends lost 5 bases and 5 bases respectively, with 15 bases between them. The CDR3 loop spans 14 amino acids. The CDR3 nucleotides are TGTGCCAGCAGTCCCATCAGGGTTATAACTGAAGCTTTCTTT. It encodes CASSPIRVITEAFF.

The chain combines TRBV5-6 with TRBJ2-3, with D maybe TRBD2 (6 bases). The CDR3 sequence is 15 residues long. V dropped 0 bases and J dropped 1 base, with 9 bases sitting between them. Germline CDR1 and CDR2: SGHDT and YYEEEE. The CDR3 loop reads CASSLVLAGTDTQYF. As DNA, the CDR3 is TGTGCCAGCAGCTTGGTTTTAGCGGGCACAGATACGCAGTATTTT.

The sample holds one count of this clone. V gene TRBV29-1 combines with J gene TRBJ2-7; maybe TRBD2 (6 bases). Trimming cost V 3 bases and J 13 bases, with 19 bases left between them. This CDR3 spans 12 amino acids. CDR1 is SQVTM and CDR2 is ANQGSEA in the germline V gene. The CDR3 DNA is TGCAGCGTTGAGGGGGGACTTGTGTATGACTACTTC. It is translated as CSVEGGLVYDYF.

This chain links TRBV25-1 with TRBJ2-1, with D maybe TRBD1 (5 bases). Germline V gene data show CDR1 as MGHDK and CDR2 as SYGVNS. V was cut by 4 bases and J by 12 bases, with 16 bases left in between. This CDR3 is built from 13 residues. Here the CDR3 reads CASSAWTTGGQFF. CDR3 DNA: TGTGCCAGCAGTGCCTGGACCACAGGTGGGCAGTTCTTC.

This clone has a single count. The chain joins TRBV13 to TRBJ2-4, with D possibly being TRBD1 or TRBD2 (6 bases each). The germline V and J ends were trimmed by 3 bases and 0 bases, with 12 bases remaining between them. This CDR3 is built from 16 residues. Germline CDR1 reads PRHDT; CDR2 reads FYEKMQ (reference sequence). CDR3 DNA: TGTGCCAGCAGCTTCCTAGGGGGACTAGCCAAAAACATTCAGTACTTC. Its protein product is CASSFLGGLAKNIQYF.

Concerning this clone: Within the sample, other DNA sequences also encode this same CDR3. The CDR3 sequence: CASSSGQGYGYTF. The CDR3 DNA follows: TGTGCCAGCAGCTCGGGACAGGGCTATGGCTACACCTTC. The V gene is TRBV7-3, the J gene TRBJ1-2, with 9 bases aligning to TRBD1. The CDR3 is 13 amino acids. The V gene end was trimmed by 4 bases and the J gene end by 4 bases; junction bases not matched to a gene: 1. Germline lookup yields CDR1 SGHTA and CDR2 FQGTGA.

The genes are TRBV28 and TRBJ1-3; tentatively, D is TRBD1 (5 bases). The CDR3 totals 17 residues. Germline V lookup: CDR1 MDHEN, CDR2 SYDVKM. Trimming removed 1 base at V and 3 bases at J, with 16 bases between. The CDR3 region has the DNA TGTGCCAGCAGTTTATCCGTGACAGCCGGTAGTGGAAACACCATATATTTT. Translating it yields CASSLSVTAGSGNTIYF.

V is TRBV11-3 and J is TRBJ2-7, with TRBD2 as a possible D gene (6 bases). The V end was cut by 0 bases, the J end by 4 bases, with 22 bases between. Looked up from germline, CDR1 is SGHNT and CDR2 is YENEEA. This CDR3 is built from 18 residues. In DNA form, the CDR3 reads TGTGCCAGCAGCTTAGATCCAATTTGGGGGGAGATGGTGTACGAGCAGTACTTC. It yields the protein CASSLDPIWGEMVYEQYF.